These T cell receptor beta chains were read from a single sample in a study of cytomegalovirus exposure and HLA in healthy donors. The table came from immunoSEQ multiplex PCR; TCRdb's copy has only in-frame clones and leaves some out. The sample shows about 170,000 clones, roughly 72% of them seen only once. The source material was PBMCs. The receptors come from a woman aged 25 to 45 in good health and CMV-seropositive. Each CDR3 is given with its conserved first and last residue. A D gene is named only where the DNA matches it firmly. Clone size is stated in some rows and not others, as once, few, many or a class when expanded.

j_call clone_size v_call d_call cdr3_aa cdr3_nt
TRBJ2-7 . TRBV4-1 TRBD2 CASSQETSVYEQYF TGCGCCAGCAGCCAAGAGACTAGCGTCTACGAGCAGTACTTC
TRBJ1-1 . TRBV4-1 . CASSQDSRGNTEAFF TGCGCCAGCAGCCAAGATTCCCGGGGGAACACTGAAGCTTTCTTT
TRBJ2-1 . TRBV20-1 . CSAKYNEQFF TGCAGTGCCAAATACAATGAGCAGTTCTTC
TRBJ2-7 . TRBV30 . CAWSRDTSYEQYF TGTGCCTGGAGTAGGGACACCTCCTACGAGCAGTACTTC
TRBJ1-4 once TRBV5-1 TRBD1 CASSSGGTGDEKLFF TGCGCCAGCAGCTCGGGAGGGACAGGGGATGAAAAACTGTTTTTT
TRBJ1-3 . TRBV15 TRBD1 CATSSSWDSLSGNTIYF TGTGCCACCAGCAGTTCATGGGACAGCCTCTCTGGAAACACCATATATTTT
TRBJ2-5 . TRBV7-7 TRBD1 CASSMRTGGFETQYF TGTGCCAGCAGCATGAGGACAGGGGGGTTCGAGACCCAGTACTTC
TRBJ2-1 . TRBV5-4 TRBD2 CASSPTLAGLGNEQFF TGTGCCAGCAGCCCAACCCTAGCGGGACTGGGGAATGAGCAGTTCTTC
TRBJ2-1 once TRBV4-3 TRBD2 CASSQEITSGDAEQFF TGCGCCAGCAGCCAAGAAATCACTAGCGGGGACGCTGAGCAGTTCTTC
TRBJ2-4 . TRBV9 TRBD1 CASSSHPGQGVQLYF TGTGCCAGCAGCTCACACCCGGGACAGGGGGTCCAGCTGTACTTC
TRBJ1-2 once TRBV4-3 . CASSQEEGSRGYTF TGCGCCAGCAGCCAAGAGGAGGGGTCCAGGGGCTACACCTTC
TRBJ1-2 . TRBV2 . CASRTNADRDGYTF TGTGCCAGCAGGACAAACGCCGACAGAGATGGCTACACCTTC
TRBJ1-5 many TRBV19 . CASSDKASNQPQHF TGTGCCAGTTCGGACAAGGCTAGCAATCAGCCCCAGCATTTT
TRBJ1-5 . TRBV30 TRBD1 CAWSTGTAQSNQPQHF TGTGCCTGGAGTACCGGGACAGCCCAGAGCAATCAGCCCCAGCATTTT
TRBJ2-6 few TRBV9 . CASILGRGTGANVLTF TGTGCCAGCATCCTTGGGCGGGGTACCGGGGCCAACGTCCTGACTTTC
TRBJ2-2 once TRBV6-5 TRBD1 CASLDRTVTGELFF TGTGCCAGCCTGGACAGGACAGTTACCGGGGAGCTGTTTTTT
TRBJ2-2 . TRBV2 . CASSEISATNTGELFF TGTGCCAGCAGTGAAATTAGCGCCACGAACACCGGGGAGCTGTTTTTT